This T cell receptor (beta chain) is drawn from a study of cytomegalovirus exposure and HLA in healthy donors (dated by TCRdb to the late 2010s). Regarding the study in general: According to a later analysis, one platform produced both the roughly 130 validation repertoires and the roughly 650 repertoires of the first cohort. The study aimed to test whether cataloging public T cell receptors could reveal signatures of past pathogen exposure. In addition to the first cohort of roughly 670 subjects, a separate validation cohort of approximately 130 different subjects was used. To predict cytomegalovirus infection status, the study combined high-throughput TCR immunosequencing, statistical association of individual TCRs with disease status, and machine learning. Study-level results and caveats: Across donors, most TCR sequences were observed very rarely, whereas some public TCRs were present in many individuals. In vitro tests confirmed that three of the cytomegalovirus-associated TCR beta chains recognize cytomegalovirus antigens. A total of about 150 TCR beta chains were listed by the study as associated with cytomegalovirus. The authors suggested that the approach could potentially be extended to other disease states and immunological phenotypes. Cytomegalovirus status was reported to be diagnosed by the classifier with high specificity and sensitivity in both the original and validation cohorts. Of the cluster scores, roughly 95% were above 0 in a later analysis, which found that TCRs clustered in the first cohort also tended to co-occur in the approximately 110 validation repertoires. A later analysis had no HLA typing for the validation cohort, so co-occurrence there was scored across all 130 or so repertoires.

The cysteine opens and the phenylalanine closes a CDR3 of 15 amino acids. The CDR3 DNA has 45 bases and is translated from base 1. Trimming takes 3 bases from V and 4 bases from J, and the germline ends sit 16 bases apart. CDR1 is given as SGHTA and CDR2 as FQGTGA, both from the germline V gene. Concerning this clone: What antigen it recognizes has not been identified. Base qualities are not at hand, and no much larger clone is one base apart.

Library preparation used the immunoSEQ multiplex PCR assay. Concerning the study's data processing: To diagnose cytomegalovirus status from the catalog of TCR beta chain sequences, a statistical classification framework was built. TCRdb carries this immuneACCESS record with in-frame sequences only. Its versions omit some clonotypes, under half of them owing to an unresolved V gene in the studies checked, with the rest unexplained. V, J and clone size reflect that table, while D and trimming were determined from the DNA. The sample table contains 150,000 to 200,000 clones; only one count was recorded for around nine tenths of them. The top ten clones comprise 2% to 2.5% of the sample. Donors formed part of the validation cohort, which comprised fewer than 150 subjects and was distinct from the first cohort of over 500 subjects.

The sequence was collected from a woman aged 18-29 years in good health and CMV-seronegative. Sequencing used PBMCs. The receptor chain draws on TRBV7-3 and TRBJ2-7; TRBD1 might be the D gene, on 5 matching bases. The DNA sequence is TGTGCCAGCAGCTTTGCCGGTCAGGGCCAATACGAGCAGTACTTC. This translates into CASSFAGQGQYEQYF.